These T cell receptor beta chains were read from a single sample in a study of T cells after yellow fever vaccination. TCRdb fed the 5' RACE reads into MiXCR, producing one record per CDR3 protein. The sample yields 250,000 to 400,000 distinct CDR3 sequences, around 4.3% seen once. Material: PBMCs, obtained 15 days after the yellow fever booster vaccination. These receptors were taken from a man younger than 30 who received the YFV17D yellow fever vaccine. Each CDR3 is given with its conserved first and last residue. D genes are given only for firm matches. Some rows mark clone size as missing; the rest say once, few, many or name a class of expanded clone.

CASRYREGTEAFF | TGTGCCAGCAGATACAGGGAGGGCACTGAAGCTTTCTTT | TRBV12-3/TRBV12-4 | few | . | TRBJ1-1
CASSYAQGAITEAFF | TGTGCCAGCAGTTACGCACAGGGGGCTATCACTGAAGCTTTCTTT | TRBV6-5 | many | TRBD1 | TRBJ1-1
CASSPLDRATYEQYF | TGTGCCAGCTCACCGCTGGACAGGGCCACCTACGAGCAGTACTTC | TRBV18 | . | TRBD1 | TRBJ2-7
CASTHPTGWREETQYF | TGTGCCAGCACCCACCCGACAGGGTGGAGGGAAGAGACCCAGTACTTC | TRBV6-2/TRBV6-3 | few | . | TRBJ2-5
CASSHGQNTDTQYF | TGCGCCAGCAGCCACGGACAGAACACAGATACGCAGTATTTT | TRBV5-1 | few | . | TRBJ2-3
CASNPTGGFGETQYF | TGTGCCAGCAATCCGACAGGGGGGTTTGGGGAGACCCAGTACTTC | TRBV12-3/TRBV12-4 | few | TRBD1 | TRBJ2-5
CASSYTRADRFVNNEQFF | TGTGCCAGCAGTTACACGCGAGCTGACAGGTTTGTTAACAATGAGCAGTTCTTC | TRBV6-5 | many | . | TRBJ2-1
CSVRTSGGRETQYF | TGCAGCGTTCGGACTAGCGGGGGGAGGGAGACCCAGTACTTC | TRBV29-1 | . | TRBD2 | TRBJ2-5
CASSSGGLYEQYF | TGTGCCAGCAGCTCAGGGGGGCTCTACGAGCAGTACTTC | TRBV7-2 | many | . | TRBJ2-7
CASSEMAETQYF | TGTGCCAGCAGTGAAATGGCGGAGACCCAGTACTTC | TRBV2 | many | . | TRBJ2-5
CASLSGDRDHQPQHF | TGTGCCAGCCTATCCGGGGACAGGGACCATCAGCCCCAGCATTTT | TRBV6-1 | . | TRBD1 | TRBJ1-5
CASSSQGLTEAFF | TGTGCCAGCAGCTCTCAGGGGTTGACTGAAGCTTTCTTT | TRBV5-4 | . | . | TRBJ1-1
CASSGRIRDRATGNTIYF | TGTGCCAGCAGTGGCCGCATCCGGGACAGGGCGACTGGAAACACCATATATTTT | TRBV25-1 | few | TRBD1 | TRBJ1-3
CASSFGQGEETQYF | TGTGCCAGCAGTTTTGGACAGGGGGAAGAGACCCAGTACTTC | TRBV12-3/TRBV12-4 | many | TRBD1 | TRBJ2-5
CSAGEAGTDTQYF | TGCAGTGCTGGGGAGGCAGGCACAGATACGCAGTATTTT | TRBV20-1 | many | . | TRBJ2-3
CASSRPLSGTGGRLGNQPQHF | TGTGCCAGCAGCCGCCCTCTCTCGGGGACAGGGGGGCGTCTGGGCAATCAGCCCCAGCATTTT | TRBV7-2 | few | TRBD1 | TRBJ1-5
CASSYSRTGAFEQYF | TGTGCCAGCAGTTACTCAAGGACAGGGGCGTTTGAGCAGTACTTC | TRBV6-5 | many | TRBD1 | TRBJ2-7
CASSYFRTGESGELFF | TGTGCCAGCAGTTACTTTAGGACAGGGGAATCCGGGGAGCTGTTTTTT | TRBV6-5 | many | TRBD1 | TRBJ2-2
CASSSTVAGGPDNEQFF | TGTGCCAGCAGCTCTACGGTAGCGGGGGGCCCTGACAATGAGCAGTTCTTC | TRBV7-2 | many | TRBD2 | TRBJ2-1
CASTSRGTGEILNYGYTF | TGTGCCAGCACCTCAAGGGGGACAGGGGAAATATTGAACTATGGCTACACCTTC | TRBV5-6 | few | TRBD1 | TRBJ1-2
CASSLSRGGGARNEQFF | TGCGCCAGCAGTCTGAGTCGAGGAGGGGGCGCGAGGAATGAGCAGTTCTTC | TRBV5-1 | few | . | TRBJ2-1
CASSAEQGGGQPQHF | TGTGCCAGCTCAGCCGAACAGGGAGGGGGTCAGCCCCAGCATTTT | TRBV18 | . | . | TRBJ1-5